This section outlines one T cell receptor (beta chain) sequence together with its context. Uncontrolled infection, other autoimmune disease, pregnancy or lactation barred patients from enrollment. Amplification targeted TCR beta CDR3 regions from RNA transcripts. HTBI primers were employed in a first-round RT-PCR of the TCR CDR3. TCRdb fed the multiplex PCR reads into MiXCR, producing one record per CDR3 protein. Among roughly 570,000 distinct CDR3 sequences listed, about 43% were seen once. The sample originates from a study of T cells in Graves' hyperthyroidism and ophthalmopathy. V was shortened by 3 bases and J by 4 bases, with 11 bases between the two germline ends. The germline V gene has CDR1 SGDLS and CDR2 YYNGEE. This CDR3 is built from 13 residues.

This clonotype originated in an adult woman with Graves' disease, either hyperthyroidism or ophthalmopathy (not recorded which). Specimen: peripheral blood or thyroid tissue (not recorded which). The rearrangement joins TRBV9 to TRBJ2-7; the D gene is possibly TRBD1 (5 bases). The CDR3 sequence is CASSAETAYEQYF. The CDR3 DNA follows: TGTGCCAGCAGCGCGGAGACAGCATACGAGCAGTACTTC.